The sequence of this T cell receptor (beta chain) was determined in a study of Ad26.COV2.S vaccination and SARS-CoV-2 variants. Across the whole study: The COV1001 Ad26.COV2.S trial arm included the donor.

Treatment specified: approximately 18 received Ad26.COV2.S at low or high dose, single or two shots; about 5 received placebo; per-sample allocation not given. Repertoires come from day 63 after the first vaccine or placebo injection. Notes on this clone: The target antigen is unknown.

Assay used: immunoSEQ multiplex PCR; TCRdb lists only in-frame clones, some missing. The sample lists more than 350,000 clones, approximately 92% occurring once. General observations from the study: Vaccine recipients posted higher spike-specific TCR breadth than their placebo counterparts.

With 7 bases removed from V and 3 bases from J, the gap between germline ends came to 11 bases. The CDR3 has 13 residues. Per germline, CDR1 KGHDR and CDR2 SFDVKD. The source is a person aged 18-65 years who received the Ad26.COV2.S COVID-19 vaccine or a placebo. The chain links TRBV24-1 to TRBJ1-1; D is perhaps TRBD1 (6 bases). Material: peripheral blood, obtained in a trial of Ad26.COV2.S vaccine versus placebo. CDR3 nucleotide sequence: TGTGCCACCAGACAGGGCAGAGACACTGAAGCTTTCTTT. Translation gives CATRQGRDTEAFF.